The source of this T cell receptor (beta chain) is a study of T-cell memory formation after mild COVID-19. Study-wide context: TCR clusters were mostly donor specific. General study findings and limits: Day 15 to 85 contracting clones showed balanced CD4/CD8; later expanders leaned CD4+. The finding that pre-infection memory included some responding clones suggested that cross-reactive memory joined.

The CDR3 totals 21 residues. Germline V CDR1 and CDR2: SGDLS, YYNGEE. The V gene end was trimmed by 1 base and the J gene end by 0 bases; junction bases not matched to a gene: 13. Worth noting for this clonotype: The antigen is undetermined.

After 5'RACE with constant-segment primers, TCR alpha and TCR beta cDNA libraries carrying sample barcodes and UMIs were obtained. TCRdb ran MiXCR on the 5' RACE reads and lists one entry per CDR3 protein. This table has roughly 43,000 distinct CDR3 sequences, roughly 9.8% appearing once. V usage is TRBV9 and J usage is TRBJ2-1; 13 bases are shared with TRBD2. The TCR originated in an adult woman who had mild COVID-19 (a few samples of this study predate the infection). Cell type and time point are not known. Input material: PBMCs or a T cell subset sorted from them (not recorded which). CDR3 bases: TGTGCCAGCAGCGTACCCTTTCCCGGGACTAGCGGGGTGAGCTCCTACAATGAGCAGTTCTTC. Residues: CASSVPFPGTSGVSSYNEQFF.